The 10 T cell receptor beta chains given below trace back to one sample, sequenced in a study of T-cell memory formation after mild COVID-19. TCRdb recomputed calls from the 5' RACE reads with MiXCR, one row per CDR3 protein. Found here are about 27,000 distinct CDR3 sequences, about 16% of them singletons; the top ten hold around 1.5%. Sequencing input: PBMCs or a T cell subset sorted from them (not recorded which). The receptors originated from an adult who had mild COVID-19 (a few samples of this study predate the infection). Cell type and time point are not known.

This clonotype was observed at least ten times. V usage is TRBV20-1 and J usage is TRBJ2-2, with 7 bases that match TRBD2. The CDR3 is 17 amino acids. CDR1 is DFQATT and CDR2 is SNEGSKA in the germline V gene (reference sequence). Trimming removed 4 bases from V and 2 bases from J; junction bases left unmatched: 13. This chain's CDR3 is CSATDSWLAGNTGELFF. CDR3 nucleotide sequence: TGCAGTGCTACGGACTCTTGGTTAGCGGGTAACACCGGGGAGCTGTTTTTT.

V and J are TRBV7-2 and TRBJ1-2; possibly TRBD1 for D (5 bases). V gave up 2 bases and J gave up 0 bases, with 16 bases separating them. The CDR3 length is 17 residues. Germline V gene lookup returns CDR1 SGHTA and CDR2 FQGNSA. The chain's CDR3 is CASSLFDSSASNYGYTF. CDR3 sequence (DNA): TGTGCCAGCAGCTTATTTGACAGTTCGGCCTCTAACTATGGCTACACCTTC. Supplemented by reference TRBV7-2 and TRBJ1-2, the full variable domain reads GAGVSQSPSNKVTEKGKDVELRCDPISGHTALYWYRQSLGQGLEFLIYFQGNSAPDKSGLPSDRFSAERTGGSVSTLTIQRTQQEDSAVYLCASSLFDSSASNYGYTFGSGTRLTVV.

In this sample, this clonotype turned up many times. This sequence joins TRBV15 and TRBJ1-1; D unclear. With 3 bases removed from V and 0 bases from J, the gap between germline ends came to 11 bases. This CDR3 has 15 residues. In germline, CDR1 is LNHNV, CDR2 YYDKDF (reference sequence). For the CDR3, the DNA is TGTGCCACCAGCAGGGCGGACCTGCTGAACACTGAAGCTTTCTTT. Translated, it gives CATSRADLLNTEAFF.

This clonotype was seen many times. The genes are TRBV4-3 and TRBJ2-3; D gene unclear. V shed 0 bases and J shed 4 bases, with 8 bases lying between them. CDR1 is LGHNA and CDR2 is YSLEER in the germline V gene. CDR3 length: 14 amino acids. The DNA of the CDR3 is TGCGCCAGCAGCCAAGAGGGGTTTGCAGATACGCAGTATTTT. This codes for CASSQEGFADTQYF.

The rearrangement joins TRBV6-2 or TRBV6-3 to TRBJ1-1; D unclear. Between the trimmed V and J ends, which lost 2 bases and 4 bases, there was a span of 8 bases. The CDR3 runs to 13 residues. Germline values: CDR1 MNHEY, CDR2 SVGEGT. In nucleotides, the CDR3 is TGTGCCAGCAGTTACGGTTATGGCACTGAAGCTTTCTTT. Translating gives CASSYGYGTEAFF.

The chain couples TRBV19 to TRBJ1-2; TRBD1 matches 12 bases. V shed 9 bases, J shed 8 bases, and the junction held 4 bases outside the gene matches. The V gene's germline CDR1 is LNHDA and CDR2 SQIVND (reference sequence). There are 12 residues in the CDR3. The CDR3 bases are TGTGCCAGCGTGGGACAGGGGGCAGGCTACACCTTC. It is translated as CASVGQGAGYTF. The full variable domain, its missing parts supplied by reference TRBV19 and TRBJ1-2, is DGGITQSPKYLFRKEGQNVTLSCEQNLNHDAMYWYRQDPGQGLRLIYYSQIVNDFQKGDIAEGYSVSREKKESFPLTVTSAQKNPTAFYLCASVGQGAGYTFGSGTRLTVV.

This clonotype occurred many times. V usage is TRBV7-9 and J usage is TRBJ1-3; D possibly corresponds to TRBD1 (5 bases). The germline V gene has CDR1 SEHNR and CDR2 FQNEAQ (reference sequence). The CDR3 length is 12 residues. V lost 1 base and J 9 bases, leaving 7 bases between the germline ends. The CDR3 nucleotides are TGTGCCAGCAGCTTAGATGGGGGCACCATATATTTT. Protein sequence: CASSLDGGTIYF.

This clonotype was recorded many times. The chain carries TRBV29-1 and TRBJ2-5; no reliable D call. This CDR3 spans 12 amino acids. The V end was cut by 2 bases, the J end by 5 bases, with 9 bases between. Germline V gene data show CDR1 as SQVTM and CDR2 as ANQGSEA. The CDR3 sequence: CSVEFSQETQYF. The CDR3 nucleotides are TGCAGCGTTGAATTTTCCCAGGAGACCCAGTACTTC.

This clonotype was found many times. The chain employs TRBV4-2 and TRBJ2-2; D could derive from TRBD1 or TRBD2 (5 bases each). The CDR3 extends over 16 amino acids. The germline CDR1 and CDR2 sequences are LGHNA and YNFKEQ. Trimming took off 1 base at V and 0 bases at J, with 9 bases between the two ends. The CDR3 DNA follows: TGTGCCAGCAGCCAAGCCGGGACCACGAACACCGGGGAGCTGTTTTTT. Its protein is CASSQAGTTNTGELFF.

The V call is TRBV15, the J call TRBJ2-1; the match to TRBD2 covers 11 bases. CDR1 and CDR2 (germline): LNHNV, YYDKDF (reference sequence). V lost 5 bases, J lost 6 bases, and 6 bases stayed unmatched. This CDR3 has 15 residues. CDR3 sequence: CATSGGLAVSNEQFF. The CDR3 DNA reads TGTGCCACCAGCGGGGGACTAGCGGTCTCCAATGAGCAGTTCTTC. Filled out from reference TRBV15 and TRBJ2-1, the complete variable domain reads DAMVIQNPRYQVTQFGKPVTLSCSQTLNHNVMYWYQQKSSQAPKLLFHYYDKDFNNEADTPDNFQSRRPNTSFCFLDIRSPGLGDTAMYLCATSGGLAVSNEQFFGPGTRLTVL.